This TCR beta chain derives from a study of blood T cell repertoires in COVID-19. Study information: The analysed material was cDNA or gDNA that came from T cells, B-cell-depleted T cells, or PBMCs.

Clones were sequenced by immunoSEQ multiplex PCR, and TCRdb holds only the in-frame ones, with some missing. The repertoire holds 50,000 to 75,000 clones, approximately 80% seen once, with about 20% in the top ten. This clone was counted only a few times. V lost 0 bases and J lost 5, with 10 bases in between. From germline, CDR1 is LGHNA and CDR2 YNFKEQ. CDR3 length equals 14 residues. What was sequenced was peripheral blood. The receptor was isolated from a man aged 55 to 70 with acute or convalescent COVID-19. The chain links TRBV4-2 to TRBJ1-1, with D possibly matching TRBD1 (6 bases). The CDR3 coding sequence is TGTGCCAGCAGCCAAGATACCAGGGGTACTGAAGCTTTCTTT. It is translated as CASSQDTRGTEAFF.